This entry lists 10 T cell receptor beta chains sequenced from one sample in a study of blood T cells in healthy people across ages. A second PCR, run for roughly 6 to 11 cycles, used a sample-barcoded 5' primer plus a J-beta primer mix. TCRdb independently ran MiXCR on the 5' RACE reads; one entry per CDR3 protein. Of under 2,000,000 distinct CDR3 sequences listed, approximately 50% are singletons. The sequenced material came from blood. The receptor set was obtained from a woman aged 40 to 55 in good health.

This clonotype was seen a few times. The chain employs TRBV7-9 and TRBJ2-5, with D maybe TRBD2 (5 bases). The germline CDR1 and CDR2 sequences are SEHNR and FQNEAQ (reference sequence). The CDR3 is made up of 15 amino acids. Trimming left V 3 bases short and J 2 bases short, with 13 bases between. The DNA for the CDR3 is TGTGCCAGCAGCTTCCGGCAGCGGCTACAAGAGACCCAGTACTTC. This gives the protein CASSFRQRLQETQYF.

V is TRBV5-1 and J is TRBJ2-1; TRBD2 matches at 12 bases. The CDR3 consists of 16 residues. Germline V gene lookup returns CDR1 SGHRS and CDR2 YFSETQ. Losses at the gene ends were 0 bases for V and 10 bases for J; bases not matched to a gene: 8. The CDR3 protein is CASSLGASGGVVEQFF. In DNA form, the CDR3 reads TGCGCCAGCAGCTTGGGAGCTAGCGGGGGGGTCGTGGAGCAGTTCTTC.

V and J are TRBV7-9 and TRBJ1-2, with 8 positions matching TRBD1. J gave up 4 bases and V 0 bases, and 4 bases lay outside the gene matches. The CDR3 contains 15 residues. Germline values: CDR1 SEHNR, CDR2 FQNEAQ (reference sequence). The CDR3: CASSLADRVSYGYTF. In DNA form, the CDR3 reads TGTGCCAGCAGCTTAGCGGACAGGGTGTCCTATGGCTACACCTTC.

V and J are TRBV2 and TRBJ1-2; 8 bases fit TRBD1. The ends lost 5 bases at V and 3 bases at J; junction bases unmatched: 8. CDR3 length: 15 residues. Germline loops: CDR1 SNHLY, CDR2 FYNNEI. The CDR3 here is CASSTTGAQDYGYTF. The DNA of the CDR3 is TGTGCCAGCAGTACGACAGGGGCTCAGGACTATGGCTACACCTTC.

This clonotype was detected only a few times. The CDR3, as DNA: TGTGCCAGCAGCCCGGGTCGACTAGCGGCCACAGATACGCAGTATTTT. Protein product: CASSPGRLAATDTQYF. The chain couples TRBV9 to TRBJ2-3; 9 positions match TRBD2. Germline CDR1 reads SGDLS; CDR2 reads YYNGEE. The CDR3 has 16 residues. V was pared by 4 bases and J by 2 bases, with 8 bases of the junction left unmatched.

The chain recombines TRBV7-3 with TRBJ2-1; 10 nucleotides line up with TRBD2. The germline CDR1 and CDR2 sequences are SGHTA and FQGTGA. This CDR3 comprises 15 residues. Trimming removed 5 bases from V and 8 bases from J; junction bases left unmatched: 9. The CDR3 DNA reads TGTGCCAGCAGCCGAAAAGCGGGGGGGCCCGATGAGCAGTTCTTC. Encoded protein: CASSRKAGGPDEQFF.

The chain combines TRBV3-1 with TRBJ1-2, with D hard to call. The CDR3 has 16 residues. Trimming cost V 0 bases and J 4 bases, with 15 bases left between them. Germline lookup yields CDR1 LGHDT and CDR2 YNNKEL (reference sequence). The CDR3 protein is CASSQDPAAQPYGYTF. As DNA, the CDR3 is TGTGCCAGCAGCCAAGATCCTGCAGCACAACCCTATGGCTACACCTTC.

The chain is built from TRBV20-1 and TRBJ2-3; perhaps TRBD1 as D (6 bases). Trimming shortened V by 5 bases and J by 7 bases, and 13 bases separated the two germline ends. CDR1 and CDR2 (germline): DFQATT, SNEGSKA (reference sequence). This CDR3 is built from 12 residues. In nucleotides, the CDR3 is TGCAGTGCTCACAGGGCGCCGAATACGCAGTATTTT. Its protein is CSAHRAPNTQYF.

V gene TRBV7-2 combines with J gene TRBJ2-7; 10 bases are a match to TRBD2. J was trimmed by 3 bases and V by 1 base; bases with no gene match: 3. The CDR3 loop spans 15 amino acids. Germline V gene data show CDR1 as SGHTA and CDR2 as FQGNSA. The CDR3 region is CASSLDSGGIYEQYF. CDR3 coding DNA: TGTGCCAGCAGCTTAGATAGCGGGGGGATCTACGAGCAGTACTTC.

The J gene is TRBJ1-5, the V gene TRBV7-8; D unclear. Trimming pared 5 bases from V and 0 bases from J, leaving 11 bases between. The CDR3 is 15 amino acids. The V gene's germline CDR1 is SGHVS and CDR2 FQNEAQ. CDR3 sequence: CASSPQEGSNQPQHF. CDR3 DNA: TGTGCCAGCAGCCCTCAAGAGGGTAGCAATCAGCCCCAGCATTTT.